The clone carrying this T cell receptor (beta chain) came up a few times. No antigen is known for it. The data are from a study of T cell repertoires in cytomegalovirus infection. Whole-study context: The study used recently identified HLA-C-restricted and well-studied HLA-B-restricted CMV epitopes.

Study-wide results and limits: Totalled public TCR beta family frequency picked out people who carried CMV plus the relevant HLA.

Via MiXCR, TCRdb re-called the reads, giving one row per CDR3 protein. Of a few hundred thousand distinct CDR3 sequences in the sample, over 35% were seen once. Germline-derived CDR1 and CDR2 are SEHNR and FQNEAQ (reference sequence). V was pared by 4 bases and J by 2 bases, with 9 bases between. This CDR3 has 14 residues. This specimen consisted of cultured PBMCs, obtained from culture after CMV antigen stimulation. The chain is built from TRBV7-9 and TRBJ1-5; D is undetermined. The sequence was collected from a human donor in good health (CMV status not recorded). Some clones in this sample may be carry-over from other donors' samples. As DNA, the CDR3 is TGTGCCAGCAGCTCACTCGAGGGCAATCAGCCCCAGCATTTT. It translates to CASSSLEGNQPQHF. The full variable domain, completed using reference TRBV7-9 and TRBJ1-5, is DTGVSQNPRHKITKRGQNVTFRCDPISEHNRLYWYRQTLGQGPEFLTYFQNEAQLEKSRLLSDRFSAERPKGSFSTLEIQRTEQGDSAMYLCASSSLEGNQPQHFGDGTRLSIL.